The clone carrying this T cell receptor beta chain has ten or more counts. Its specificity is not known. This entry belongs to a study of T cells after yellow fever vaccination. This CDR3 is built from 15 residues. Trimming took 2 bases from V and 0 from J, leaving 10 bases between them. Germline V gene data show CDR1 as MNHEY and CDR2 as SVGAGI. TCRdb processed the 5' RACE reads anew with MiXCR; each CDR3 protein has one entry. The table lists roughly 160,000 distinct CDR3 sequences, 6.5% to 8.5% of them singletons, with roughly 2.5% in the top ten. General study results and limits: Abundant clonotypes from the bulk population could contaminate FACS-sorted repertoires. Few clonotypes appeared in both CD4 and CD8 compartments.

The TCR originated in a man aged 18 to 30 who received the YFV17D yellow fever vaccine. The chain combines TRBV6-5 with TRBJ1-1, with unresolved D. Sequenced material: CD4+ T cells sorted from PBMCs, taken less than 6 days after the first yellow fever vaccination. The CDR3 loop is CASSYGGGMNTEAFF. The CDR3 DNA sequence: TGTGCCAGCAGTTACGGCGGAGGGATGAACACTGAAGCTTTCTTT.